This T cell receptor (beta chain) was retrieved from a study of human T cells and chemical hapten exposure. Time point specified: healthy volunteer bleed at 2 weeks. Whole blood that had not been fractionated was the source of extracted total RNA. Germline-derived CDR1 and CDR2 are SQVTM and ANQGSEA. V lost 6 bases, J lost 0 bases, and 12 bases stayed unmatched. The CDR3 consists of 18 residues. The library labeled individual cDNA molecules by adding unique molecular identifiers to them. Each CDR3 protein gets one entry after TCRdb re-called the RACE reads with MiXCR. The sample has about 45,000 distinct CDR3 sequences, 3.5% to 4.5% seen once.

The receptor was derived from a human donor in good health. Some clones in this sample may be carry-over from other donors' samples. Sequencing was done on a sample of whole blood. The V gene is TRBV29-1, the J gene TRBJ2-6; 9 bases match TRBD1. The CDR3 region is CSVMVGTGLYSGANVLTF. DNA of the CDR3: TGCAGCGTCATGGTCGGGACAGGGTTATACTCTGGGGCCAACGTCCTGACTTTC.